The text below deals with one T cell receptor beta chain. The sample holds a few counts of this clone. The antigen this receptor binds is unknown. Base qualities are not provided; no much larger clone lies one nucleotide away. This sample was taken from a study of blood T cell repertoires in COVID-19 (dated by TCRdb to 2018 to 2020). Describing the broader study: Samples from collaborators originated in the United States, Italy and Spain and spanned both the acute and convalescent phases of COVID-19. The prospective study material was composed of cDNA or gDNA derived from T cells, B-cell-depleted T cells, or PBMCs. Deeply sampled blood TCRbeta repertoires from subjects exposed to, actively infected with, or recovered from COVID-19 were included in the dataset. The repertoires were released in a freely available public database intended as a resource for research on the immune response to SARS-CoV-2. The samples were drawn from two sources: the first 160 participants of the ongoing ImmuneRACE study, and 1,254 subjects contributed by 6 global collaborators. Sample metadata almost always included a de-identified subject ID, COVID-19 status, age in years and sex. HLA class I and class II types, where available, came from metadata supplied by the sample provider rather than from assay-based typing. Beyond this particular receptor, the publication reports: How much clinical and demographic metadata was included differed by source and by participant, and the metadata was provided uncurated.

One collaborating source in Seattle enrolled patients while the patients were actively infected and followed the patients over time throughout the course of disease. Whole blood was collected in K2EDTA tubes by collaborating institutions according to the institutions' own protocols. For TCRbeta analysis, collaborator samples were shipped as frozen whole blood, as isolated PBMCs, or as DNA extracted from either sample type. The immunoSEQ Assay, a bias-controlled multiplex PCR, was used to amplify TCRbeta CDR3 regions from genomic DNA. In the paper's pipeline: Nucleated cell counts per sample were estimated from amplification of reference gene primers within the assay. To quantify the absolute abundance of each unique TCRbeta CDR3 rearrangement, sequence reads were collapsed and filtered. For each sample, productive Simpson clonality was calculated as the square root of Simpson's diversity index across productive rearrangements. TCRdb stores this immuneACCESS table with in-frame sequences only. Part of the clones is absent; in the studies checked, under half of the shortfall reflects unresolved V genes, and no reason is known for the rest. The DNA gave D and trimming, while V, J and clone size come from that table. The sample yields roughly 120,000 clones; 80% to 95% were counted once. The ten largest make up around 1.9% of the sample.

The CDR3 holds 16 amino acids from the cysteine to the phenylalanine. Solely the CDR3 DNA is kept, with 48 bases framed from the first base. The CDR1 and CDR2 encoded by the germline V gene are MDHEN and SYDVKM. V and J are trimmed by 7 bases and 0 bases, and the gene matches miss 9 bases of the junction. The chain employs TRBV28 and TRBJ1-1; TRBD1 aligns with 9 central bases. This TCR was recovered from a man aged 45-60 years with COVID-19, enrolled during active disease. Sequenced sample: peripheral blood. The nucleotides read TGTGCCAGCACTCCTGGACAGGGGCCCATGAACACTGAAGCTTTCTTT. It specifies CASTPGQGPMNTEAFF.